The subject of this entry is one TCR beta chain. This sample's TCRbeta library carried unique molecular identifier barcodes. TCRdb fed the PCR reads into MiXCR, producing one record per CDR3 protein. The sample yields about 500,000 distinct CDR3 sequences, about 33% seen once. This entry is derived from a study of T-cell reconstitution after alpha-beta-depleted transplantation in children. This CDR3 comprises 13 residues. Germline CDR1 and CDR2: SGHRS and YFSETQ. The J segment lost 6 bases and the V segment lost 7 bases, leaving 9 bases of the junction unmatched. The chain has TRBV5-1 and TRBJ2-7; TRBD1 matches at 8 bases. This TCR was sampled from a human donor who donated a stem cell graft to a child with aplastic anemia. Sequenced here: PBMCs from the stem cell graft donor, sampled from the stem cell graft. The CDR3 protein is CASRSDRAGEQYV. CDR3 bases: TGCGCCAGCCGATCGGACAGGGCTGGCGAGCAGTACGTC.